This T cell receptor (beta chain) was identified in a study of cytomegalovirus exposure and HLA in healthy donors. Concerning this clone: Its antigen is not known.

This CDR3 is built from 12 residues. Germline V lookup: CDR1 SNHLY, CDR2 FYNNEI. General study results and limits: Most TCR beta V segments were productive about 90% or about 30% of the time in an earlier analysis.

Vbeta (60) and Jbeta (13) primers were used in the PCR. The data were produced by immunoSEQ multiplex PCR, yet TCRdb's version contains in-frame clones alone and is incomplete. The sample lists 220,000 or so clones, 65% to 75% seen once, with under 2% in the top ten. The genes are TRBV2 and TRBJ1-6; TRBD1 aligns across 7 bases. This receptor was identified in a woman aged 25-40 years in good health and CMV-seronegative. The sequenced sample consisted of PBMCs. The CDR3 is CATGTDNSPLHF. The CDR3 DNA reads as TGTGCGACCGGGACAGATAATTCACCCCTCCACTTT. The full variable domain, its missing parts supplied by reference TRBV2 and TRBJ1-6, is EPEVTQTPSHQVTQMGQEVILRCVPISNHLYFYWYRQILGQKVEFLVSFYNNEISEKSEIFDDQFSVERPDGSNFTLKIRSTKLEDSAMYFCATGTDNSPLHFGNGTRLTVT.